These 4 T cell receptor beta chains were all obtained from the same sample, sequenced in a study of T cell responses to AZD1222 COVID-19 vaccine (dated by TCRdb to the early 2020s). In light of the paper, this sample's time point label describes: about 28 days (+/-7) after the second vaccine dose. Library method: the immunoSEQ multiplex PCR assay. This is the immuneACCESS table as TCRdb keeps it, with only in-frame sequences that have V and J called. A part of the clones is gone; compared with another copy, unresolved V genes explain less than half, and the rest is unexplained. This sample holds 150,000 to 200,000 clones; around nine tenths were observed only once. The ten most abundant clones make up roughly 10% of the sample. Sample: peripheral blood, taken 28 days after the second AZD1222 dose. Receptors were obtained from an adult who received the AZD1222 COVID-19 vaccine.

V and J are TRBV19 and TRBJ1-1, with a possible D match to TRBD1 (5 bases). The CDR3 sequence is 15 residues long. V lost 5 bases and J lost 0, with 13 bases in between. The germline V gene has CDR1 LNHDA and CDR2 SQIVND (reference sequence). In nucleotides, the CDR3 is TGTGCCAGTAGTCGCACCGGGACGGTGAACACTGAAGCTTTCTTT. Translation gives CASSRTGTVNTEAFF.

CDR3 region: CAWSLTGSHEQYF. In DNA, the CDR3 is TGTGCCTGGAGCCTGACAGGGAGCCACGAGCAGTACTTC. The chain employs TRBV30 and TRBJ2-7; 7 nucleotides agree with TRBD1. CDR3 length equals 13 residues. V lost 3 bases, J lost 5 bases, and 7 bases stayed unmatched. The V gene's germline CDR1 is GTSNPN and CDR2 SVGIG (reference sequence).

Points on this clone: One end of the junction fails to match germline, which may point to a read error. The rearrangement joins TRBV2 to TRBJ1-5, with no clear D. CDR3 size: 14 residues. The V gene's germline CDR1 is SNHLY and CDR2 FYNNEI. CDR3 in DNA: TGTGCCAGCACTGAAAAAGTTGGATGGCAGCCCCAGCATTTT. Translation: CASTEKVGWQPQHF.

This chain joins TRBV7-2 and TRBJ2-1; D is undetermined. The CDR3 contains 15 residues. In germline, CDR1 is SGHTA, CDR2 FQGNSA. V was clipped by 7 bases and J by 4 bases, with 17 bases between them. The CDR3 nucleotides are TGTGCCAGCAACGAAGGAGCCACTTCTTACAATGAGCAGTTCTTC. This codes for CASNEGATSYNEQFF.